Each of the 23 T cell receptor gamma chains below was sequenced from the same sample in a study of gamma delta lymphoproliferative disorders and STAT genes. TCRdb ran CATT on the multiplex PCR reads. The repertoire holds about a thousand gamma-chain clones, with 28% as singletons. Genomic DNA from isolated PBMCs served as the sequencing template. Sequencing was performed on blood. The receptors were gathered from a human donor in good health.

Judged by abundance, this clone is medium-sized. The CDR3 DNA reads TGTGCCACCTGGGACAGGCGAGGGGAGAAACTCTTT. It translates to CATWDRRGEKLF. This sequence joins TRGV5 and TRGJ1 or TRGJ2. Germline matching of the DNA provided the J gene here, since TCRdb leaves it blank. V dropped 0 bases and J dropped 11; count of bases not matched to a gene: 7. The CDR3 length is 12 residues. Per the germline V gene, CDR1 is VINAFY and CDR2 is YDVSNSKD.

The V and J genes are TRGV9 and TRGJP. The J gene is absent in TCRdb and was assigned here via DNA matching to germline. Germline trimming cut 2 bases from V and 9 bases from J; bases unmatched to any gene: 10. Germline CDR1 GITISATS, CDR2 ISYDGTV (reference sequence). The CDR3 sequence is 17 residues long. The CDR3 loop is CALWEGGSPLGKKIKVF. The CDR3, as DNA: TGTGCCTTGTGGGAGGGAGGATCCCCGTTGGGCAAAAAAATCAAGGTATTT.

This clone was found a few times. The gene calls are TRGV10 and TRGJP1. TCRdb offers no J gene call, so here the DNA was matched to germline to obtain one. TRGV10 is flagged as an ORF with uncertain function. V trimming: 8 bases; J trimming: 5 bases; junction bases outside the gene matches: 6. This CDR3 has 13 residues. The CDR3 sequence is CAAWGVTGWFKIF. In DNA, the CDR3 is TGTGCTGCGTGGGGCGTAACTGGTTGGTTCAAGATATTT.

By its share, this clone is medium-sized. J is TRGJ1 or TRGJ2 and V is TRGV9. TCRdb is silent on the J gene; assignment here came from matching the DNA to germline. Unmatched junction bases numbered 2, after V lost 0 bases and J lost 0 bases. The CDR3 is made up of 14 amino acids. CDR1 is GITISATS, CDR2 ISYDGTV, per germline (reference sequence). CDR3 sequence (DNA): TGTGCCTTGTGGGAGGTGCCGAATTATTATAAGAAACTCTTT. Translated, it gives CALWEVPNYYKKLF.

In its sample, this clone ranks as large (0.1 to 1%). V usage is TRGV4 and J usage is TRGJ1 or TRGJ2. The J gene, absent from TCRdb, was called here by matching the DNA to germline. The CDR3 spans 12 residues. After removal of 5 bases from V and 3 bases from J, the junction contained 4 bases not matched to a gene. Germline V gives CDR1 EGSTGY, CDR2 YDSYTSSV. In DNA form, the CDR3 reads TGTGCCACCTGGGGGCCTTATTATAAGAAACTCTTT. It specifies CATWGPYYKKLF.

About this clone: Because the CDR3's place on the DNA is in doubt, the DNA is left out and the CDR3 is given as listed by TCRdb. TRGV4 is the V gene, and the J gene was not called. The CDR3 spans 20 amino acids, including both terminal residues. CDR1 is EGSTGY and CDR2 is YDSYTSSV in the germline V gene. The chain's CDR3 is CATWDDKDPIRNSLAVEQHF.

This clone was seen only a few times. A far larger clone is one nucleotide away, so this likely arose from a read error. This same CDR3 is encoded by further DNA sequences in the sample. The chain combines TRGV2 with TRGJP2. The J gene, not given by TCRdb, was assigned here from a germline match of the nucleotide sequence. Germline V gene lookup returns CDR1 EGSNGY and CDR2 YDSYNSKV. This CDR3 contains 14 residues. In DNA form, the CDR3 reads TGTGCCACCTGGGACGTGGGTAGCGATTGGATCAAGACGTTT. Translated: CATWDVGSDWIKTF.

This clone is classed as medium-sized (0.01 to 0.1%). This rearrangement joins TRGV4 to TRGJ1 or TRGJ2. No J segment appears in TCRdb, so it was assigned here by matching the sequence to germline. This CDR3 is built from 12 residues. The V segment lost 7 bases and the J segment 1 base; nucleotides outside the gene matches: 4. Germline-derived CDR1 and CDR2 are EGSTGY and YDSYTSSV. In DNA, the CDR3 is TGTGCCACCTGCCTAAATTATTATAAGAAACTCTTT. Encoded protein: CATCLNYYKKLF.

The table lists this clone with a few counts. The protein TCRdb gives is from a much larger clone and does not agree with this DNA's translation at residue 4, likely a read error; the protein shown here comes from the DNA. The rearrangement uses TRGV2 and TRGJ1 or TRGJ2. The J gene was not available in TCRdb and was assigned here by matching the DNA to germline segments. Germline CDR1 reads EGSNGY; CDR2 reads YDSYNSKV. The CDR3 runs to 11 residues. CDR3 DNA sequence: TGTGCCACCCGGGACGGGCCGGTGAAACTCTTT. It codes for CATRDGPVKLF.

By share, this clone counts as large (0.1 to 1%). The gene calls are TRGV2 and TRGJP2. No J gene is reported in TCRdb; it was inferred here by comparing the DNA with germline. Looked up from germline, CDR1 is EGSNGY and CDR2 is YDSYNSKV. This CDR3 is built from 13 residues. The V gene end was trimmed by 2 bases and the J gene end by 4 bases; junction bases not matched to a gene: 1. The CDR3 loop is CATWDDSDWIKTF. CDR3 nucleotide sequence: TGTGCCACCTGGGACGATAGTGATTGGATCAAGACGTTT.

This clone rates as large. This chain uses TRGV3 with TRGJP2. TCRdb lists no J gene, so it was determined here by aligning the DNA to germline. In germline, CDR1 is VTNTFY, CDR2 YDVSTARD (reference sequence). The J segment lost 11 bases and the V segment lost 3 bases, leaving 12 bases of the junction unmatched. This CDR3 has 14 amino acids. The CDR3 loop is CATWDVLEEWIKTF. CDR3 nucleotides: TGTGCCACCTGGGACGTTCTAGAGGAATGGATCAAGACGTTT.

By share of the sample, this clone is large. The rearrangement links TRGV10 to TRGJ1 or TRGJ2. Matching the DNA to germline supplied the J gene, which TCRdb does not give. TRGV10 is given ORF status, its function remaining uncertain. This CDR3 contains 13 residues. Unmatched junction bases numbered 7, after V lost 8 bases and J lost 2 bases. CDR3 in amino acids: CAAWDPHYYKKLF. The DNA for the CDR3 is TGTGCTGCGTGGGATCCCCATTATTATAAGAAACTCTTT.

This clone rates as large. The chain couples TRGV10 to TRGJP1. TCRdb records no J gene; here it was assigned by comparing the DNA to germline. Being an ORF, TRGV10 has a function that is uncertain. The V segment lost 8 bases and the J segment 6 bases; nucleotides outside the gene matches: 7. The CDR3 covers 13 residues. CDR3 DNA: TGTGCTGCGTGGGATTATCCTGGTTGGTTCAAGATATTT. It encodes CAAWDYPGWFKIF.

This clone showed up just a few times. A single base is all that separates this from a far larger clone, so a read error is likely. The CDR3 region is CATLQGDDWIKTF. Written as DNA, the CDR3 is TGTGCCACCCTCCAAGGCGATGACTGGATCAAGACGTTT. This sequence joins TRGV2 and TRGJP2. TCRdb gives no J gene; it was assigned here by matching the DNA to germline. Trimming cost V 9 bases and J 11 bases; bases outside gene matches: 15. The CDR3 has 13 residues. Germline CDR1 and CDR2: EGSNGY and YDSYNSKV.

This clone is classed as medium-sized. V gene TRGV5 combines with J gene TRGJ1 or TRGJ2. The J gene is absent in TCRdb and was assigned here via DNA matching to germline. J gave up 10 bases and V 3 bases, and 3 bases lay outside the gene matches. Looked up from germline, CDR1 is VINAFY and CDR2 is YDVSNSKD. This CDR3 region has 10 residues. This CDR3 is CATWDGKKLF. CDR3 DNA: TGTGCCACCTGGGACGGAAAGAAACTCTTT.

To note about this clone: The limits of the CDR3 on the DNA are not certain, so only TCRdb's listed CDR3 is given. No J gene was named, though the V gene is TRGV11. TRGV11 is filed as an ORF, its function uncertain. The CDR3 sequence runs 14 residues, both termini included. The CDR3 here is CTTVPAGLGIKKLF.

Comment on this clone: TCRdb records a much larger clone's protein for this DNA, with a difference at residue 8 that likely arises from a read error; the protein given is the translation of the DNA. This rearrangement joins TRGV10 to TRGJP1. In the absence of a J gene in TCRdb, the DNA was matched to germline to assign it here. TRGV10 is an open reading frame, and its role is uncertain. The CDR3 covers 14 residues. The chain's CDR3 is CAAWENTAGWFKIF. The CDR3 DNA sequence: TGTGCTGCGTGGGAAAATACCGCTGGTTGGTTCAAGATATTT.

This clone is medium-sized (0.01 to 0.1%) within its sample. This rearrangement joins TRGV8 to TRGJ1 or TRGJ2. No J segment appears in TCRdb, so it was assigned here by matching the sequence to germline. This CDR3 region has 12 residues. With V trimmed by 5 bases and J by 3 bases, 4 bases remained unmatched. CDR1 VENAVY and CDR2 YDSYNSRV come from the germline V gene. The CDR3 bases are TGTGCCACCTGGGGACCTTATTATAAGAAACTCTTT. It specifies CATWGPYYKKLF.

Only a few counts were recorded for this clone. TCRdb attributes to this sequence the protein of a much larger clone, which differs from the DNA translation at residue 4; a read error is likely, and the protein displayed is translated from the DNA. This chain joins TRGV2 and TRGJP2. The J gene is absent in TCRdb and was assigned here via DNA matching to germline. Germline loops: CDR1 EGSNGY, CDR2 YDSYNSKV. There are 14 residues in the CDR3. Here the CDR3 reads CATRDVGSDWIKTF. CDR3 nucleotides: TGTGCCACCCGGGACGTGGGTAGTGATTGGATCAAGACGTTT.

This clone rates as medium-sized. CDR3 loop: CATWDAPSTGAYKKLF. The CDR3 nucleotides read TGTGCCACCTGGGACGCCCCCTCGACAGGCGCGTATAAGAAACTCTTT. The V and J genes are TRGV2 and TRGJ1 or TRGJ2. Assignment of the J gene here rests on matching the DNA to germline, because TCRdb gives none. The junction had 17 bases not matched to a gene; V was cut back by 2 bases and J by 7 bases. This CDR3 region has 16 residues. Germline CDR1 is EGSNGY and CDR2 is YDSYNSKV.

This clone is large by share. This chain links TRGV3 with TRGJ1 or TRGJ2. TCRdb supplies no J gene; here it was assigned by aligning the nucleotide sequence to germline. This CDR3 is built from 17 residues. Per the germline V gene, CDR1 is VTNTFY and CDR2 is YDVSTARD (reference sequence). V was pared by 3 bases and J by 5 bases, with 19 bases of the junction left unmatched. CDR3 protein: CATWDGCCIIPHYKKLF. The CDR3 DNA reads TGTGCCACCTGGGACGGATGTTGCATTATCCCCCATTATAAGAAACTCTTT.

By proportion, this clone is large. The V call is TRGV4, the J call TRGJ1 or TRGJ2. Since TCRdb gives no J gene, matching the DNA to germline was used here to assign it. The CDR3 totals 13 residues. Germline V gives CDR1 EGSTGY, CDR2 YDSYTSSV. Trimming cost V 5 bases and J 8 bases; bases outside gene matches: 12. CDR3 in amino acids: CATWVGFFHKKLF. The CDR3 DNA follows: TGTGCCACCTGGGTGGGGTTTTTTCATAAGAAACTCTTT.

This clone is termed large. The rearrangement links TRGV10 to TRGJP1. Because TCRdb records no J gene, it was assigned here through a match of the DNA to germline. TRGV10 counts as an open reading frame of uncertain function. The CDR3 extends over 17 amino acids. V lost 8 bases and J lost 3; bases outside the gene matches: 16. CDR3 protein: CAAWDQTGIATGWFKIF. The CDR3, as DNA: TGTGCTGCGTGGGACCAAACGGGGATTGCCACTGGTTGGTTCAAGATATTT.